Below, one TCR beta chain is given with its context. The antigen this receptor binds is unknown. Base qualities were left out, and no much larger clone turns up one base away. Receptors were amplified or captured by the immunoSEQ multiplex PCR assay. From the authors' description of their analysis: A statistical classification framework was developed to diagnose cytomegalovirus status using the catalog of TCR beta chain sequences. As stored in TCRdb, this immuneACCESS dataset retains in-frame rearrangements with V and J assigned. A fraction of the clones does not appear; measured against another copy, unresolved V genes explain less than half of the discrepancy, and the remainder lacks a known reason. V and J calls and clone size are those listed in that table; D and trimming were worked out from the DNA. In all, the sample holds about 330,000 clones, and about 90% of those were seen once. Together, the top ten hold approximately 1.1% of the sample.

Donors formed part of the validation cohort, which comprised 120 subjects and was distinct from the first cohort of several hundred subjects. This entry comes from a study of cytomegalovirus exposure and HLA in healthy donors (dated by TCRdb to 2017 to 2019). The study in broad terms: The 700 or so repertoires of the first cohort and the roughly 110 validation repertoires were produced on the same platform, according to a later analysis. To predict cytomegalovirus infection status, the study combined high-throughput TCR immunosequencing, statistical association of individual TCRs with disease status, and machine learning. In addition to the first cohort of roughly 700 subjects, a separate validation cohort of approximately 110 different subjects was used. The study was designed to test whether signatures of past pathogen exposure could be identified by cataloging public T cell receptors. What the work shows at the level of the full study, not this receptor alone: Across donors, most TCR sequences were observed very rarely, whereas some public TCRs were present in many individuals. Three of the identified cytomegalovirus-associated TCR beta chains were confirmed in vitro to be specific for cytomegalovirus antigens. The classifier was reported to diagnose cytomegalovirus status with high specificity and sensitivity in both the original and validation cohorts. A later analysis lacked HLA typing for the validation cohort, so it scored co-occurrence in that cohort across all 110 or so repertoires. Subsequent analysis determined that TCRs grouped into clusters in the first cohort also showed a tendency toward co-occurrence across the 120 validation repertoires, and 94% of cluster scores exceeded 0. The study gave a list of 150 to 200 TCR beta chains associated with cytomegalovirus. The authors suggested that the approach could potentially be generalized to other disease states and immunological phenotypes.

Its CDR3 holds 14 amino acids, cysteine through phenylalanine. Left in the record is the CDR3 DNA by itself, 42 bases read in frame from the first base. V loses 2 bases of germline sequence and J loses 3 bases, and the interval between the two ends is 10 bases. CDR1 and CDR2 were assigned from the germline V gene (reference sequence) as MNHEY and SMNVEV. This receptor was obtained from a woman younger than 45 in good health and CMV-seropositive. This receptor chain uses TRBV27 and TRBJ1-2; no D segment can be confidently identified. Specimen: PBMCs. The DNA sequence is TGTGCCAGCAGTTTAAGACGGATGGACTATGGCTACACCTTC. Its protein product is CASSLRRMDYGYTF.